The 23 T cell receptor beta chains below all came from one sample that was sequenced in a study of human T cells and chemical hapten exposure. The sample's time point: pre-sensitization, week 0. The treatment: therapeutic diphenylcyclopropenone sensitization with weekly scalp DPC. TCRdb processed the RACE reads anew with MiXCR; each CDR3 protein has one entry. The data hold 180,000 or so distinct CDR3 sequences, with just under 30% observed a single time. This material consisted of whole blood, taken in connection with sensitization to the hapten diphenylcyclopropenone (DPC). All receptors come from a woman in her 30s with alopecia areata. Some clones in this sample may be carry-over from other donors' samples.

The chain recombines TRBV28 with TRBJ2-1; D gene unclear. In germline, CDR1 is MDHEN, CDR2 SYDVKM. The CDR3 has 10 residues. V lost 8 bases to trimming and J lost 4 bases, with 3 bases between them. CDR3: CASYYNEQFF. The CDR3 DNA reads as TGTGCCAGCTATTACAATGAGCAGTTCTTC.

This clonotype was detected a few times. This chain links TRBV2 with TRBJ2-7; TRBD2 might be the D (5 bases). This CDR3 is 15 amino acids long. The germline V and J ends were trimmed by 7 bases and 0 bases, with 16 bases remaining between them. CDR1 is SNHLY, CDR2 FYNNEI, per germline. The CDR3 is CASTGTRAGSYEQYF. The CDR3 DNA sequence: TGTGCCAGCACGGGAACGAGGGCCGGCTCCTACGAGCAGTACTTC.

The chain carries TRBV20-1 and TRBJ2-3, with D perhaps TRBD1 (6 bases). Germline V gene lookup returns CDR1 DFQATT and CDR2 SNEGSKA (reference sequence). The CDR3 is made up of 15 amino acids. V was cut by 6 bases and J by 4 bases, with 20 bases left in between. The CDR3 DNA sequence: TGCAGTGCCACGCCTACAGGGTCCCCTTCAGATACGCAGTATTTT. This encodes CSATPTGSPSDTQYF.

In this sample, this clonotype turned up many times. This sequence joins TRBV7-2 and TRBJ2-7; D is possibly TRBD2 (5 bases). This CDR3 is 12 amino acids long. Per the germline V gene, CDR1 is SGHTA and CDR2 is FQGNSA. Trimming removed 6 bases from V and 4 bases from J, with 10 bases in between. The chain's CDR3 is CASSLSGYEQYF. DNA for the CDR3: TGTGCCAGCAGTTTATCGGGATACGAGCAGTACTTC.

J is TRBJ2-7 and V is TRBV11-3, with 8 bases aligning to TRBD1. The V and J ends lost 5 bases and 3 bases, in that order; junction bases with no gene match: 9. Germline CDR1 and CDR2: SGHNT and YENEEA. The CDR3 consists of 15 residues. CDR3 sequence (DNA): TGTGCCAGCAGCGGGACCGGGACAGGAGGCTACGAGCAGTACTTC. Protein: CASSGTGTGGYEQYF.

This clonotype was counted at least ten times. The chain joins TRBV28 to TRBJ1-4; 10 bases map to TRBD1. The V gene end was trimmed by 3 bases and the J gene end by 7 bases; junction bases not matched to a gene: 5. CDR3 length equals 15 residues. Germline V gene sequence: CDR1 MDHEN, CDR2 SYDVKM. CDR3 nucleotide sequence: TGTGCCAGCAGTTTCTTCGGACAGGGGGTTGAAAAACTGTTTTTT. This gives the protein CASSFFGQGVEKLFF.

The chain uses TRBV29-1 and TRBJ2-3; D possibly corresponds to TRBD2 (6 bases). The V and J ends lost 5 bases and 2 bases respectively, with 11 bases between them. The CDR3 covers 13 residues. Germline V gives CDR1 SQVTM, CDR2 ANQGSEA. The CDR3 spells CSVLRGLTDTQYF. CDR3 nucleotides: TGCAGCGTTCTGCGGGGCCTCACAGATACGCAGTATTTT.

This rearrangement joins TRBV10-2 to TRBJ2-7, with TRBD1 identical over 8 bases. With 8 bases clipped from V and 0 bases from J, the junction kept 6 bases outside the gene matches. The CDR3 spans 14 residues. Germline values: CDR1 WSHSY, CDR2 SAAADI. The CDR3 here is CASRTGQSSYEQYF. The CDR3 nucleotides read TGCGCCAGCCGGACAGGGCAGAGCTCCTACGAGCAGTACTTC.

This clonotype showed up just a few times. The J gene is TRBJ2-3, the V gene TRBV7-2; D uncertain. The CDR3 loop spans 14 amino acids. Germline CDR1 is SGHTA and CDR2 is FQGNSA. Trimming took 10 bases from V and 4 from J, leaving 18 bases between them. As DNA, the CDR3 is TGTGCCATTCCCCGGGCCCCGGGTGCAGATACGCAGTATTTT. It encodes CAIPRAPGADTQYF. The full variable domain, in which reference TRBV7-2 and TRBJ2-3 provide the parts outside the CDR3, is GAGVSQSPSNKVTEKGKDVELRCDPISGHTALYWYRQSLGQGLEFLIYFQGNSAPDKSGLPSDRFSAERTGGSVSTLTIQRTQQEDSAVYLCAIPRAPGADTQYFGPGTRLTVL.

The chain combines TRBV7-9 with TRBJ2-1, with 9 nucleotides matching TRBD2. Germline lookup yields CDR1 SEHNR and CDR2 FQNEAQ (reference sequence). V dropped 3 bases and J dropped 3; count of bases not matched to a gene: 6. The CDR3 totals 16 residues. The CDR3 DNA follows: TGTGCCAGCAGCTTTTCGACTAGCGGCCTCTACAATGAGCAGTTCTTC. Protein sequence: CASSFSTSGLYNEQFF.

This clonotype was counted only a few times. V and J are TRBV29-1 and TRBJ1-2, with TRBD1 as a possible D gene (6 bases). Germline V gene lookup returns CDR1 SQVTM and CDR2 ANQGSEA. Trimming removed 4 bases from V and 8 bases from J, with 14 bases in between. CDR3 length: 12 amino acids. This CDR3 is CSVASGGQGYTF. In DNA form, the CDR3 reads TGCAGCGTTGCCTCCGGGGGCCAAGGCTACACCTTC. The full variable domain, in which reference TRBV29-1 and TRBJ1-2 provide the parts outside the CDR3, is SAVISQKPSRDICQRGTSLTIQCQVDSQVTMMFWYRQQPGQSLTLIATANQGSEATYESGFVIDKFPISRPNLTFSTLTVSNMSPEDSSIYLCSVASGGQGYTFGSGTRLTVV.

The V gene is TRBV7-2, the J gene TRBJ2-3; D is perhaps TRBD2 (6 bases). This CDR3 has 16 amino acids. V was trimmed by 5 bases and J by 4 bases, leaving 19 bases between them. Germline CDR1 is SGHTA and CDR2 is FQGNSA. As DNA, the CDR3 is TGTGCCAGCAGCGCCCGACGGAGGGCCGGGGCAGATACGCAGTATTTT. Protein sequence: CASSARRRAGADTQYF.

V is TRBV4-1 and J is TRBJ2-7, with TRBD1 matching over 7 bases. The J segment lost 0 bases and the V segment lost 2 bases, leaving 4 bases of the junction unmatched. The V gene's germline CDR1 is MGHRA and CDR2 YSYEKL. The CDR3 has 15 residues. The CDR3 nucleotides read TGCGCCAGCAGCCAAAGTACAGGGGTCTCCTACGAGCAGTACTTC. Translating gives CASSQSTGVSYEQYF.

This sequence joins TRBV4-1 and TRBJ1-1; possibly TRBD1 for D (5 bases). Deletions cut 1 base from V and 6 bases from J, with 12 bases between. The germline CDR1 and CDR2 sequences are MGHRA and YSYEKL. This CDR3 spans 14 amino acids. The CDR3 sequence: CASSQVSRESEAFF. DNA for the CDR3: TGCGCCAGCAGCCAAGTATCCAGGGAGTCTGAAGCTTTCTTT.

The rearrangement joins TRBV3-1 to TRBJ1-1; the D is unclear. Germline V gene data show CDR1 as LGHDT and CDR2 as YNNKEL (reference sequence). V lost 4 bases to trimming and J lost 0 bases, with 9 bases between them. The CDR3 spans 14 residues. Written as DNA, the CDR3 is TGTGCCAGCAGCCTAGGTGAGGTGAACACTGAAGCTTTCTTT. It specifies CASSLGEVNTEAFF. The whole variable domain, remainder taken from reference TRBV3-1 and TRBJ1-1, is DTAVSQTPKYLVTQMGNDKSIKCEQNLGHDTMYWYKQDSKKFLKIMFSYNNKELIINETVPNRFSPKSPDKAHLNLHINSLELGDSAVYFCASSLGEVNTEAFFGQGTRLTVV.

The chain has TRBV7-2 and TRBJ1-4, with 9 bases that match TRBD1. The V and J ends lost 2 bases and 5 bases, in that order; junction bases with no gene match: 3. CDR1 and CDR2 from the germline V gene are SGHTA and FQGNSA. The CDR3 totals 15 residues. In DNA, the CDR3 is TGTGCCAGCAGCTTAAGGACAGGGGTGAATGAAAAACTGTTTTTT. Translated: CASSLRTGVNEKLFF. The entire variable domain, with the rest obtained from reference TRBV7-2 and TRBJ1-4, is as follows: GAGVSQSPSNKVTEKGKDVELRCDPISGHTALYWYRQSLGQGLEFLIYFQGNSAPDKSGLPSDRFSAERTGGSVSTLTIQRTQQEDSAVYLCASSLRTGVNEKLFFGSGTQLSVL.

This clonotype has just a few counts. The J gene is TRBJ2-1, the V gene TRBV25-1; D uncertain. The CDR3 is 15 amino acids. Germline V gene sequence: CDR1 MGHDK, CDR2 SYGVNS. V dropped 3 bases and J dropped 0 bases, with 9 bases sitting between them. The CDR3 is CASSDLQSSYNEQFF. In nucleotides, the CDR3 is TGTGCCAGCAGTGATCTCCAGTCCTCCTACAATGAGCAGTTCTTC.

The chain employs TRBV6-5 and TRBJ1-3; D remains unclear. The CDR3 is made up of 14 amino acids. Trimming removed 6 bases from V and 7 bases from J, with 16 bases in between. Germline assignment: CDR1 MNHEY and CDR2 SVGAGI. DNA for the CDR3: TGTGCCAGCAGCCCCGGCCTTGACCGGAACACCATATATTTT. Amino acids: CASSPGLDRNTIYF.

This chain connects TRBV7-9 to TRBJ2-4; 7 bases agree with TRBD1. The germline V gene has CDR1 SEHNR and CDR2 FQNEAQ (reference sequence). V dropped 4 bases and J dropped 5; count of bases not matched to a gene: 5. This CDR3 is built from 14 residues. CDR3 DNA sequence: TGTGCCAGCAGCTCTACAGGGGCCCAAAACATTCAGTACTTC. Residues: CASSSTGAQNIQYF.

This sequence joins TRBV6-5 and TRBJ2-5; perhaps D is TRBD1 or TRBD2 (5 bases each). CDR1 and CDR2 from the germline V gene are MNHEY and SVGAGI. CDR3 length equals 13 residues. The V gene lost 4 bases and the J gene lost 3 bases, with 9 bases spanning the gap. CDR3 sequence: CASSWGSKETQYF. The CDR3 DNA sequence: TGTGCCAGCAGTTGGGGGTCTAAAGAGACCCAGTACTTC.

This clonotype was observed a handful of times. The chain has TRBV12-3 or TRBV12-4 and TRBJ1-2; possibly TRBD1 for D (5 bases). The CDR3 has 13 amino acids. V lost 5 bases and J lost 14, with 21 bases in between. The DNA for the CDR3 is TGTGCCAGCAGTCTACAAACCGGGGCCATGGGTACCTTC. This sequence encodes CASSLQTGAMGTF.

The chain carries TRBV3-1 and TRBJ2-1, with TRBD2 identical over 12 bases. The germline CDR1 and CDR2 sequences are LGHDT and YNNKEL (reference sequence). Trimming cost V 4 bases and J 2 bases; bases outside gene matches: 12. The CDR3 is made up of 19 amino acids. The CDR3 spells CASSPPSGGASRAYNEQFF. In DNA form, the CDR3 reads TGTGCCAGCAGCCCCCCTAGCGGGGGGGCGAGTAGGGCCTACAATGAGCAGTTCTTC.

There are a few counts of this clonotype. The CDR3: CASSQESWGQETQYF. CDR3 in DNA: TGCGCCAGCAGCCAAGAGAGCTGGGGGCAAGAGACCCAGTACTTC. The chain recombines TRBV4-1 with TRBJ2-5; D possibly matches TRBD1 or TRBD2 (5 bases each). CDR1 and CDR2 from the germline V gene are MGHRA and YSYEKL. This CDR3 spans 15 amino acids. The V end lost 0 bases, the J end lost 2 bases, and 10 bases lay between the germline ends.